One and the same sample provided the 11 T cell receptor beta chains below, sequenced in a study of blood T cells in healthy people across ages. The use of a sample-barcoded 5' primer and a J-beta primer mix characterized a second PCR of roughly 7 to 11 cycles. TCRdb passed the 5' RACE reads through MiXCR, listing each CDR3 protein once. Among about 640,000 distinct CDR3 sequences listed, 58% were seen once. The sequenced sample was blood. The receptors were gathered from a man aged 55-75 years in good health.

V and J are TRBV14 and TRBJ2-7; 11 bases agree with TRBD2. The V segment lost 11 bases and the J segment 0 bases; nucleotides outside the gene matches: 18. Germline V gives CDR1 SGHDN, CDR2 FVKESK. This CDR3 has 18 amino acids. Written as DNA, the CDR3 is TGTGCCGCGGCCGCCCCTAGCGGGGGGACTATTAGCTCCTACGAGCAGTACTTC. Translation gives CAAAAPSGGTISSYEQYF.

CDR3 sequence (DNA): TGTGCCAGCAGCGTAGGCAGGGGAACTGGGGCCAACGTCCTGACTTTC. It specifies CASSVGRGTGANVLTF. The gene calls are TRBV9 and TRBJ2-6, with D maybe TRBD1 (6 bases). V lost 0 bases and J 2 bases, leaving 9 bases between the germline ends. The CDR3 runs 16 residues. Germline assignment: CDR1 SGDLS and CDR2 YYNGEE.

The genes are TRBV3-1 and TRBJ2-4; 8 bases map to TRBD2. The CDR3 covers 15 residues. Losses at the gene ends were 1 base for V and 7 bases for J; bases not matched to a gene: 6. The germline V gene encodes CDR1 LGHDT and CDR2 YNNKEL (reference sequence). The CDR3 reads CASSQGGGPRNIQYF. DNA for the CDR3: TGTGCCAGCAGCCAAGGCGGGGGGCCCCGGAACATTCAGTACTTC. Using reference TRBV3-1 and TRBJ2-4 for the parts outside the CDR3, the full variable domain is DTAVSQTPKYLVTQMGNDKSIKCEQNLGHDTMYWYKQDSKKFLKIMFSYNNKELIINETVPNRFSPKSPDKAHLNLHINSLELGDSAVYFCASSQGGGPRNIQYFGAGTRLSVL.

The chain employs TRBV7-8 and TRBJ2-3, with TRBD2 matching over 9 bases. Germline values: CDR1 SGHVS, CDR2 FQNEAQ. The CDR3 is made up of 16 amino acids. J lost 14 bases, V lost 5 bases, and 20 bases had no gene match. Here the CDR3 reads CASSPSFERGVPGRYF. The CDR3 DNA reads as TGTGCCAGCAGCCCTAGCTTCGAGCGGGGGGTCCCTGGTCGGTATTTT.

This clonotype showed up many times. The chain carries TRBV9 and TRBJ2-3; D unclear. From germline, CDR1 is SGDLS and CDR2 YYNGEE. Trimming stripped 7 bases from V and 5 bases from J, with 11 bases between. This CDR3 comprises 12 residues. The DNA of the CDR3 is TGTGCCAGCTCACCAAGGCGAGATACGCAGTATTTT. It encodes CASSPRRDTQYF.

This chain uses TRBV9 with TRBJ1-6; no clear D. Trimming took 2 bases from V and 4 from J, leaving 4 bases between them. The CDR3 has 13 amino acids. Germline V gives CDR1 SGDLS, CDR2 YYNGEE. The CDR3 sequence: CASSVEYNSPLHF. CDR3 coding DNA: TGTGCCAGCAGCGTCGAATATAATTCACCCCTCCACTTT.

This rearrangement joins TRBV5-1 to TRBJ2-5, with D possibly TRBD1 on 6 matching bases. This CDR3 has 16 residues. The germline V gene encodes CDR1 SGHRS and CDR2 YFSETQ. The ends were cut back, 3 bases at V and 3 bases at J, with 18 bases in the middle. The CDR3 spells CASSSLPTGPKETQYF. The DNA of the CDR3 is TGCGCCAGCAGCTCGCTACCTACAGGGCCGAAAGAGACCCAGTACTTC.

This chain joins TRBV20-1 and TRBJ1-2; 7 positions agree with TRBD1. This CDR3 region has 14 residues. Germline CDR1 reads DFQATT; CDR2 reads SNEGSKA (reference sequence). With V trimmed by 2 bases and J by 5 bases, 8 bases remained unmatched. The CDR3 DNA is TGCAGTGCTAGACCAGGGGGATTGGGTTATGGCTACACCTTC. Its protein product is CSARPGGLGYGYTF.

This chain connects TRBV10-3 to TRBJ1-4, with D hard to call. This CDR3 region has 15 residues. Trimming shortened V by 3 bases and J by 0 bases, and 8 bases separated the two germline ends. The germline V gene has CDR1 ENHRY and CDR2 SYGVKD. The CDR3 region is CAISEYGSTNEKLFF. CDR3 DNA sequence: TGTGCCATCAGTGAATATGGCTCAACTAATGAAAAACTGTTTTTT.

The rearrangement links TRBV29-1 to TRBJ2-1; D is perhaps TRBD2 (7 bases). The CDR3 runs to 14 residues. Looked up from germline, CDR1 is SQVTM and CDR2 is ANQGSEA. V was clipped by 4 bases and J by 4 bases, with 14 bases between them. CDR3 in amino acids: CSVGGGSFYNEQFF. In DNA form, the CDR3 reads TGCAGCGTTGGCGGGGGCTCCTTTTACAATGAGCAGTTCTTC.

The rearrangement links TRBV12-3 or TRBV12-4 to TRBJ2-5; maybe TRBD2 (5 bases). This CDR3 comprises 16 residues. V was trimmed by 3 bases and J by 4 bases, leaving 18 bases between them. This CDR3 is CASSFFRGAQSETQYF. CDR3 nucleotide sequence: TGTGCCAGCAGTTTTTTTCGGGGAGCCCAATCAGAGACCCAGTACTTC.